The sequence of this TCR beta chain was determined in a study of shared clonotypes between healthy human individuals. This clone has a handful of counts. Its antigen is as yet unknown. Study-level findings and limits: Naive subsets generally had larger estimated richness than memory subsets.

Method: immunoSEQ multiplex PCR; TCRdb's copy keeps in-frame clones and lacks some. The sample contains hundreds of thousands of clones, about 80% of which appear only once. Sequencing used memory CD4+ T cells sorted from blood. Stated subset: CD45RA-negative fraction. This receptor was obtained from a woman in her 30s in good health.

In DNA, the CDR3 is TGTGCCAGCAGCTTACTAGCTGAGACCCAGTACTTC. It encodes CASSLLAETQYF. This chain uses TRBV5-6 with TRBJ2-5; TRBD2 is a possible D gene (6 bases). Trimming left V 2 bases short and J 5 bases short, with 7 bases between. From germline, CDR1 is SGHDT and CDR2 YYEEEE. This CDR3 region has 12 residues.